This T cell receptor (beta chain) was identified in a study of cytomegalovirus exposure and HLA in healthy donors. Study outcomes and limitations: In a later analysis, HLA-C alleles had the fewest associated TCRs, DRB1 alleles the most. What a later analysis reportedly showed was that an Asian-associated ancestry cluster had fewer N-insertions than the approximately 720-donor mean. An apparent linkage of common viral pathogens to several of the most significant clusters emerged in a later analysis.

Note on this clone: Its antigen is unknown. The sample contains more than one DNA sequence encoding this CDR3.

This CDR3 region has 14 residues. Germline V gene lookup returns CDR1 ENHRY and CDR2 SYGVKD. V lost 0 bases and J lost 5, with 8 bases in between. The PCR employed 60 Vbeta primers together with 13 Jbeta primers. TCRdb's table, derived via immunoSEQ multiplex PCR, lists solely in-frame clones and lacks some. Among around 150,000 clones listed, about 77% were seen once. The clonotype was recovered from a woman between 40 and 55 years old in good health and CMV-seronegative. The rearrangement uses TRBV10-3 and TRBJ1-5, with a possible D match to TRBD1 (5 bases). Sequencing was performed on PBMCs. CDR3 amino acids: CAISESGGDQPQHF. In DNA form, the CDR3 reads TGTGCCATCAGTGAGTCGGGGGGAGATCAGCCCCAGCATTTT.